This record covers a single TCR beta chain. There are a few counts of this clonotype. Its antigen is currently not known. Base quality data are lacking; no much larger clone is found one base away. The cysteine opens and the phenylalanine closes a CDR3 of 14 amino acids. Only CDR3 DNA is held: 42 bases, read in frame from base 1. The germline V gene (reference sequence) specifies DFQATT as CDR1 and SNEGSKA as CDR2. V gives up 3 bases and J gives up 6 bases, and the segment between their germline ends measures 15 bases. Receptor amplification or capture employed PCR. TCRdb names Illumina HiSeq 2500 as the instrument used. TCR library preparation used molecular barcoding, with unique molecular identifiers applied to normalize quantification of the TCRbeta repertoire. Through fastp at Q25 and MiXCR, TCRdb rebuilt clones from the public reads, retaining in-frame beta chains. All rows with the same CDR3 protein become a single entry with the most common DNA and genes. Present in this sample are around 960,000 distinct CDR3 sequences, about 29% of which were seen just once. 28% of the sample rests with the top ten.

This sample was included in a study of T-cell reconstitution after alpha-beta-depleted transplantation in children (dated by TCRdb to 2016 to 2017). For the study in its entirety: The study quantitatively tracked T-cell immune reconstitution after TCRalphabeta/CD19-depleted allogeneic hematopoietic cell transplantation in children using TCR repertoire profiling. General study outcomes and caveats: Over subsequent months, a decline in hyperexpanded clone frequencies was noted, and after one year, T-cell counts and TCRbeta diversity were mostly ascribed to newly produced T cells. In some patients, high TCRbeta diversity at day 60 was attributed to recipient T cells and intrathymic progenitors that had survived conditioning. About two months after transplant, the apparently early recovery of alphabetaT-cell counts reportedly depended on just several hundred clones that had expanded rapidly and came from non-depleted graft cells.

According to the study, the label for this sample's treatment or condition signals: allogeneic hematopoietic cell transplantation with graft depleted of TCRalphabeta T cells and CD19 B cells. TCRalphabeta/CD19-depleted allogeneic hematopoietic cell grafts were given to the transplant recipients, all of whom were children. Source: PBMCs, mostly from graft donor cells, taken 360 days after TCRalphabeta/CD19-depleted stem cell transplant. This clonotype was sampled from a boy younger than two who had a stem cell transplant for SCID, so the T cells may come from the graft donor. Recombination joined TRBV20-1 with TRBJ2-1; TRBD2 could be the D gene, as 7 bases match. In nucleotides, the sequence is TGCAGTGCTAGGAGGGGGGGAGGGGGCAATGAGCAGTTCTTC. This yields the protein CSARRGGGGNEQFF.